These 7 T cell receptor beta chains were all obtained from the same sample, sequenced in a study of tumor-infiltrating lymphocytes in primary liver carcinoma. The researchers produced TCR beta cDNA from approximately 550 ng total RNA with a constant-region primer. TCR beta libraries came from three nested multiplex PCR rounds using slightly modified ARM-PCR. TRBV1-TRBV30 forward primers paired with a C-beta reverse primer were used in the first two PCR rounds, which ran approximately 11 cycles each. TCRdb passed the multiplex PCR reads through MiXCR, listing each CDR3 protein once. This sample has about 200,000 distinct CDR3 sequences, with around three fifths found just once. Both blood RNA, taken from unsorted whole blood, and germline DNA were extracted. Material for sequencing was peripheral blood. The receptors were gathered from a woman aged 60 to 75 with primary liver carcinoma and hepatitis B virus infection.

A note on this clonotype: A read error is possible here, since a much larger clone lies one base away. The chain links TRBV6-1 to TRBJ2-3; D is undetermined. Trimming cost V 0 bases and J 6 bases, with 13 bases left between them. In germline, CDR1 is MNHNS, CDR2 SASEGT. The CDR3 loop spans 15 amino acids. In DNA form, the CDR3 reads TGTGCCAGCAGTGAAGCCCCCCTAGTCAAGGATACGCAGTATTTT. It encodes CASSEAPLVKDTQYF.

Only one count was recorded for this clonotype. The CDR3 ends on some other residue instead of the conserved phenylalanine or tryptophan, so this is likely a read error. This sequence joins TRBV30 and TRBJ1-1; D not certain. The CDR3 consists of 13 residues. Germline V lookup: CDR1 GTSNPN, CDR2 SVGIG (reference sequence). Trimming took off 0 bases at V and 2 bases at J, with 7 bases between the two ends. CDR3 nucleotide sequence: TGTGCCTGGAGTGTAGATAACAACACTGAAGCTTTCGTT. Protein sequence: CAWSVDNNTEAFV.

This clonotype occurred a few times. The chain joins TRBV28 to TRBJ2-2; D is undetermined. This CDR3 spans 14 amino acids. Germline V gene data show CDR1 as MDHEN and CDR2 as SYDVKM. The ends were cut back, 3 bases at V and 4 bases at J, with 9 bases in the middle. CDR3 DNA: TGTGCCAGCAGTTTCAGAGAGACCACCGGGGAGCTGTTTTTT. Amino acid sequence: CASSFRETTGELFF.

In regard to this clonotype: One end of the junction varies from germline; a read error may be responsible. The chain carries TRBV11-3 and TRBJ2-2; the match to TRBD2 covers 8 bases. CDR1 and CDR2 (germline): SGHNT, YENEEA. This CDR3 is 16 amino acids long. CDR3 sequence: CASSLRTSYNTGKLFF. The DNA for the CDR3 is TGTGCCAGCAGCCTGAGGACTAGCTATAACACCGGGAAGCTGTTTTTT.

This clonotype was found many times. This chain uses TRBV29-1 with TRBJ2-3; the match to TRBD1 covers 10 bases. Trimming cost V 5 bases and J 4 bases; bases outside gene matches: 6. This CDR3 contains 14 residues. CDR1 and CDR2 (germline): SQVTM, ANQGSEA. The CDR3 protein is CSVTPGTGADTQYF. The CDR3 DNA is TGCAGCGTTACCCCCGGGACAGGGGCAGATACGCAGTATTTT.

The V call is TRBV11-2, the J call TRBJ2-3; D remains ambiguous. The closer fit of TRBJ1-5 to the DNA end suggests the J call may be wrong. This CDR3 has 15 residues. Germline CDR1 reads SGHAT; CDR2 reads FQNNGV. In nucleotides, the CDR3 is TGTGCCAGCAGCTTAACTACAGTTAGCACAGATACGCAGCATTTT. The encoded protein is CASSLTTVSTDTQHF.

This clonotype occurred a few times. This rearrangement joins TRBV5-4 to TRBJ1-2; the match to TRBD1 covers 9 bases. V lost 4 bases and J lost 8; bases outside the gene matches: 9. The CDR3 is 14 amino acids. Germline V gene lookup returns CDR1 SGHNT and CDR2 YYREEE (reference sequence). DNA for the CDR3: TGTGCCAGCAGCCCGGGACAGGGAATTTGGGGCTACACCTTC. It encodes CASSPGQGIWGYTF.